The clone carrying this T cell receptor beta chain was detected many times. Amplified TCR beta CDR3 regions derived from RNA transcripts. With the HTBI primer set, the TCR CDR3 went through a first round of RT-PCR. TCRdb reanalysed the multiplex PCR reads using MiXCR and keeps one entry per CDR3 protein. This repertoire shows 490,000 or so distinct CDR3 sequences, roughly 15% found once; its top ten account for approximately 30%. Researchers barred patients who had uncontrolled infection, other autoimmune disease, pregnancy or lactation. Diagnoses rested on clinical symptoms, serum thyroxine and TRAb, thyroid ultrasound and orbital computed tomography. This entry is derived from a study of T cells in Graves' hyperthyroidism and ophthalmopathy. Germline lookup yields CDR1 GTSNPN and CDR2 SVGIG (reference sequence). V trimming: 1 base; J trimming: 9 bases; junction bases outside the gene matches: 12. The CDR3 runs 15 residues.

The origin of this receptor is a woman in her twenties or thirties with Graves' ophthalmopathy. The sample consisted of blood. The V gene is TRBV30, the J gene TRBJ2-1; 7 nucleotides match TRBD2. This CDR3 is CAWSDPRAGVFEQFF. The CDR3, as DNA: TGTGCCTGGAGTGATCCGCGGGCGGGAGTGTTTGAGCAGTTCTTC.